The 22 T cell receptor beta chains below come from one sample, sequenced in a study of technical replicates of blood from several donors. Sequenced by immunoSEQ multiplex PCR; TCRdb stores in-frame clones only, minus some. The sample has fewer than 15,000 clones, over 90% seen once. The sequenced sample consisted of PBMCs. These receptors were obtained from a human donor in good health.

The chain has TRBV7-2 and TRBJ2-3; 7 bases match TRBD1. The CDR3 spans 15 residues. CDR1 and CDR2 (germline): SGHTA, FQGNSA. The junction had 9 bases not matched to a gene; V was cut back by 4 bases and J by 5 bases. The CDR3 nucleotides are TGTGCCAGCAGCTACGGACAGGTTCGAGGAGATACGCAGTATTTT. Protein sequence: CASSYGQVRGDTQYF.

The chain recombines TRBV6-5 with TRBJ2-7, with D perhaps matching TRBD1 (6 bases). V was clipped by 4 bases and J by 6 bases, with 13 bases between them. Germline V CDR1 and CDR2: MNHEY, SVGAGI. CDR3 length: 13 amino acids. Here the CDR3 DNA reads TGTGCCAGCAGTTCTAGCCCAGGGGCCGAGCAGTACTTC. This encodes CASSSSPGAEQYF.

The chain couples TRBV6-5 to TRBJ2-7; 10 nucleotides match TRBD1. Trimming at V came to 0 bases and at J to 4 bases, leaving 3 bases not matched to a gene. This CDR3 comprises 15 residues. The germline gives CDR1 MNHEY, CDR2 SVGAGI. The CDR3 protein is CASSYSTGQGYEQYF. The CDR3 DNA reads as TGTGCCAGCAGTTACTCGACGGGACAGGGGTACGAGCAGTACTTC.

This sequence joins TRBV5-4 and TRBJ2-1; 9 bases are shared with TRBD2. Germline V lookup: CDR1 SGHNT, CDR2 YYREEE (reference sequence). The CDR3 has 15 amino acids. J was trimmed by 5 bases and V by 2 bases; bases with no gene match: 5. CDR3 in amino acids: CASSFGSGRDNEQFF. The CDR3 nucleotides read TGTGCCAGCAGCTTTGGTAGCGGGAGAGACAATGAGCAGTTCTTC.

This clone was counted only a few times. CDR3 in DNA: TGTGCCAGCAGCGTGGGCGGGAGGGCCAACACCGGGGAGCTGTTTTTT. Amino acids: CASSVGGRANTGELFF. The rearrangement uses TRBV9 and TRBJ2-2; 9 bases line up with TRBD2. Trimming removed 2 bases from V and 2 bases from J; junction bases left unmatched: 4. Per the germline V gene, CDR1 is SGDLS and CDR2 is YYNGEE. The CDR3 covers 16 residues.

The V gene is TRBV28, the J gene TRBJ2-7, with D hard to call. Germline values: CDR1 MDHEN, CDR2 SYDVKM. CDR3 length: 15 residues. Trimming took off 2 bases at V and 3 bases at J, with 14 bases between the two ends. In nucleotides, the CDR3 is TGTGCCAGCAGTTTACTAAACAGTTTATTCTACGAGCAGTACTTC. Its protein is CASSLLNSLFYEQYF.

This clone showed up just once. The chain couples TRBV6-1 to TRBJ1-3; TRBD1 might be the D (5 bases). V gave up 7 bases and J gave up 0 bases, with 13 bases separating them. Germline loops: CDR1 MNHNS, CDR2 SASEGT. This CDR3 spans 15 amino acids. The CDR3 DNA is TGTGCCAGCACCAAGCCGGGACTCTCTGGAAACACCATATATTTT. As protein: CASTKPGLSGNTIYF.

This chain connects TRBV29-1 to TRBJ2-7, with TRBD2 as a possible D gene (6 bases). Trimming removed 3 bases from V and 2 bases from J, with 11 bases in between. Germline V gene sequence: CDR1 SQVTM, CDR2 ANQGSEA. This CDR3 has 13 residues. CDR3 sequence (DNA): TGCAGCGTTGAGGGGACTCGTACCTACGAGCAGTACTTC. This gives the protein CSVEGTRTYEQYF.

The V call is TRBV6-1, the J call TRBJ2-5, with a possible D match to TRBD1 (5 bases). The CDR3 is made up of 15 amino acids. Trimming pared 8 bases from V and 5 bases from J, leaving 21 bases between. CDR1 MNHNS and CDR2 SASEGT come from the germline V gene. CDR3 residues: CASGRETERRETQYF. In nucleotides, the CDR3 is TGTGCCAGCGGAAGAGAGACAGAGCGACGGGAGACCCAGTACTTC.

The V call is TRBV29-1, the J call TRBJ2-2; 10 nucleotides match TRBD2. This CDR3 comprises 14 residues. The germline V gene encodes CDR1 SQVTM and CDR2 ANQGSEA. Trimming at V came to 7 bases and at J to 6 bases, leaving 8 bases not matched to a gene. This CDR3 reads CSAKTGTSAGELFF. CDR3 in DNA: TGCAGCGCTAAAACCGGGACTAGCGCCGGGGAGCTGTTTTTT.

The V call is TRBV2, the J call TRBJ1-1; D may be TRBD1 (6 bases). V lost 6 bases and J lost 0, with 14 bases in between. The CDR3 contains 15 residues. In germline, CDR1 is SNHLY, CDR2 FYNNEI. The CDR3 reads CASRIGRQVNTEAFF. The CDR3 DNA follows: TGTGCCAGCAGGATAGGGAGACAGGTGAACACTGAAGCTTTCTTT.

The chain is built from TRBV29-1 and TRBJ1-1; the match to TRBD1 covers 9 bases. CDR1 SQVTM and CDR2 ANQGSEA come from the germline V gene. The ends lost 7 bases at V and 1 base at J; junction bases unmatched: 4. This CDR3 region has 13 residues. The CDR3 nucleotides read TGCAGCGGCTGGGGACAGGGGAACACTGAAGCTTTCTTT. This gives the protein CSGWGQGNTEAFF.

The chain has TRBV28 and TRBJ2-5; 15 nucleotides align to TRBD2. The J segment lost 5 bases and the V segment lost 2 bases, leaving 6 bases of the junction unmatched. This CDR3 is built from 17 residues. Germline V gene data show CDR1 as MDHEN and CDR2 as SYDVKM. CDR3 protein: CASSLIGLAGGEETQYF. CDR3 nucleotides: TGTGCCAGCAGTTTAATTGGACTAGCGGGAGGGGAGGAGACCCAGTACTTC.

J is TRBJ2-7 and V is TRBV5-1; a possible D gene is TRBD1 (6 bases). The CDR3 extends over 12 amino acids. V lost 4 bases, J lost 7 bases, and 12 bases lay in between. CDR1 is SGHRS, CDR2 YFSETQ, per germline. The CDR3, as DNA: TGCGCCAGCAGCGCACAGGGTCAGGAGCAGTACTTC. Amino acid sequence: CASSAQGQEQYF.

The chain links TRBV19 to TRBJ2-1; TRBD2 aligns across 15 bases. The CDR3 is 17 amino acids. The germline V gene encodes CDR1 LNHDA and CDR2 SQIVND (reference sequence). V was clipped by 4 bases and J by 5 bases; unmatched bases: 6. The CDR3 DNA sequence: TGTGCCAGTAGTACTCGGACTAGCGGGAGGGTAGACAATGAGCAGTTCTTC. Encoded protein: CASSTRTSGRVDNEQFF. The full variable domain, in which reference TRBV19 and TRBJ2-1 provide the parts outside the CDR3, is DGGITQSPKYLFRKEGQNVTLSCEQNLNHDAMYWYRQDPGQGLRLIYYSQIVNDFQKGDIAEGYSVSREKKESFPLTVTSAQKNPTAFYLCASSTRTSGRVDNEQFFGPGTRLTVL.

The chain is built from TRBV6-1 and TRBJ2-7; no reliable D call. Germline V gene sequence: CDR1 MNHNS, CDR2 SASEGT. The CDR3 has 13 amino acids. V was cut by 7 bases and J by 2 bases, with 12 bases left in between. CDR3 bases: TGTGCCAGCAACTGGCACAGAACCTACGAGCAGTACTTC. Amino acids: CASNWHRTYEQYF.

The chain employs TRBV18 and TRBJ2-2, with a possible D match to TRBD1 (6 bases). V was cut by 6 bases and J by 1 base, with 9 bases left in between. The CDR3 has 14 amino acids. CDR1 KGHSH and CDR2 LQKENI come from the germline V gene. Here the CDR3 reads CASSPGQNTGELFF. The DNA of the CDR3 is TGTGCCAGCTCCCCGGGACAGAACACCGGGGAGCTGTTTTTT. Looking up the rest from reference TRBV18 and TRBJ2-2 gives the full variable domain: NAGVMQNPRHLVRRRGQEARLRCSPMKGHSHVYWYRQLPEEGLKFMVYLQKENIIDESGMPKERFSAEFPKEGPSILRIQQVVRGDSAAYFCASSPGQNTGELFFGEGSRLTVL.

The chain carries TRBV5-1 and TRBJ1-2; TRBD1 matches at 7 bases. The V segment lost 7 bases and the J segment 7 bases; nucleotides outside the gene matches: 10. CDR1 SGHRS and CDR2 YFSETQ come from the germline V gene. The CDR3 consists of 13 residues. CDR3: CASRIDRDSGYTF. CDR3 DNA sequence: TGCGCCAGCCGTATTGACAGGGATAGTGGCTACACCTTC.

The chain carries TRBV11-2 and TRBJ1-5, with TRBD1 matching 8 bases. Germline trimming cut 5 bases from V and 2 bases from J; bases unmatched to any gene: 5. CDR3 length: 15 amino acids. Per the germline V gene, CDR1 is SGHAT and CDR2 is FQNNGV. Here the CDR3 reads CASSQQGDRNQPQHF. For the CDR3, the DNA is TGTGCCAGCAGCCAACAGGGGGATCGCAATCAGCCCCAGCATTTT.

The chain links TRBV6-5 to TRBJ2-1; D remains ambiguous. Germline CDR1 reads MNHEY; CDR2 reads SVGAGI. Trimming removed 5 bases from V and 4 bases from J, with 12 bases in between. This CDR3 has 14 residues. In nucleotides, the CDR3 is TGTGCCAGCAGTCCCCCAGACTCGTACAATGAGCAGTTCTTC. This codes for CASSPPDSYNEQFF.

V and J are TRBV4-2 and TRBJ2-1; TRBD2 is a possible D gene (6 bases). The germline V gene encodes CDR1 LGHNA and CDR2 YNFKEQ. The CDR3 loop spans 13 amino acids. Trimming pared 4 bases from V and 5 bases from J, leaving 9 bases between. CDR3 amino acids: CASSLWGDNEQFF. CDR3 bases: TGTGCCAGCAGCCTCTGGGGGGACAATGAGCAGTTCTTC.

This chain uses TRBV15 with TRBJ2-2; TRBD1 might be the D (6 bases). Germline values: CDR1 LNHNV, CDR2 YYDKDF (reference sequence). The V gene lost 0 bases and the J gene lost 0 bases, with 11 bases spanning the gap. The CDR3 is 17 residues long. The CDR3 DNA is TGTGCCACCAGCAGAGATCGGCAGGGGTCGAACACCGGGGAGCTGTTTTTT. Its translation: CATSRDRQGSNTGELFF.